Included here is one T cell receptor (beta chain) sequence, with context. Antigen: not known. This sample was taken from a study of blood T cells in healthy people across ages. In the study overall: Researchers report that template switching captured about one barcoded beta molecule per two T cells. General study points: PBMCs that were unsorted prevented a conclusive naive versus antigen-experienced comparison. Higher naive T cell percentage went strongly together with higher TCR beta diversity.

Then a second PCR, running roughly 7 to 11 cycles, was carried out with a sample-barcoded 5' primer and a J-beta primer mix. MiXCR was run by TCRdb on the 5' RACE reads, yielding one entry per CDR3 protein. The top ten clones hold under 3% of a sample with hundreds of thousands of distinct CDR3 sequences, roughly 24% of them seen once. These data were also reused for a study on T cells of mothers and their children. Turning to that study: Compared with unrelated pairs, related mother-child pairs had slightly higher, non-significant overlap.

Sample: blood. The clonotype comes from a boy aged 5-17 years in good health.

CDR3: CASSFQGAEGYTF. The CDR3 region has the DNA TGTGCCAGCAGTTTTCAGGGGGCTGAAGGCTACACCTTC. This chain uses TRBV12-3 or TRBV12-4 with TRBJ1-2; TRBD1 matches 8 bases. V lost 3 bases, J lost 8 bases, and 5 bases stayed unmatched. The CDR3 has 13 residues.